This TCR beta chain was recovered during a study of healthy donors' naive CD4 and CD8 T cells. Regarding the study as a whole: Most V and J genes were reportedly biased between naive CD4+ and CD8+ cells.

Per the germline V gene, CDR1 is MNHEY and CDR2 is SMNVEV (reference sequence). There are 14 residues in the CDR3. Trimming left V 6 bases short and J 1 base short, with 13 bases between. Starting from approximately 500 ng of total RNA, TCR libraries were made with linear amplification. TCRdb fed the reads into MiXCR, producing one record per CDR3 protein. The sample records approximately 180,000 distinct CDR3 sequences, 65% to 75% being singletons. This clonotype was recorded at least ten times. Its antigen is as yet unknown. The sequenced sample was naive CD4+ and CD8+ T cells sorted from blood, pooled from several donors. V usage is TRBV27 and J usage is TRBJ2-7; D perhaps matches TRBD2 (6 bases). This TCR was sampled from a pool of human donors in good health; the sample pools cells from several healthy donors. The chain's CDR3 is CASSQRVPSYEQYF. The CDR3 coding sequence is TGTGCCAGCAGCCAGCGGGTCCCTTCCTACGAGCAGTACTTC.